This T cell receptor beta chain originates from a study of blood T cell repertoires in COVID-19. Study-wide context: Sites in the United States, Italy and Spain provided acute and convalescent COVID-19 samples.

V lost 3 bases and J lost 6; bases outside the gene matches: 11. This CDR3 spans 15 amino acids. The V gene's germline CDR1 is SGHTA and CDR2 FQGNSA. Original analysis: Using reference gene primer amplification, nucleated cell counts were estimated. Assay: immunoSEQ multiplex PCR; the TCRdb copy retains only in-frame clones and omits some. V and J calls and clone size are given by that table; D and trimming were obtained from the DNA. This repertoire shows about 130,000 clones, about four fifths found once; its top ten account for 3%. The TCR originated in an elderly woman with acute or convalescent COVID-19. What was sequenced was peripheral blood. This chain uses TRBV7-2 with TRBJ2-7; the match to TRBD2 covers 7 bases. CDR3 sequence: CASSFGLAASSEQYF. Written as DNA, the CDR3 is TGTGCCAGCAGCTTTGGGCTAGCGGCATCCAGCGAGCAGTACTTC.